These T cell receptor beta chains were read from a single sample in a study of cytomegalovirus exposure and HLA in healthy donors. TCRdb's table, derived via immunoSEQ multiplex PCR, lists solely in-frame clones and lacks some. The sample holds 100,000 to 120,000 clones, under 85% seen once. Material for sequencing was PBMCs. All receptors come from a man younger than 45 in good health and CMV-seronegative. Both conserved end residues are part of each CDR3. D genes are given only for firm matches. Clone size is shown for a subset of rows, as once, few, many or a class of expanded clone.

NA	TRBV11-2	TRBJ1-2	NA	TGTGCCAGCAGCACCGGGACAAGTCTTAACTATGGCTACACCTTC	CASSTGTSLNYGYTF
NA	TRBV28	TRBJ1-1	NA	TGTGCCAGCAGTTTATGGGCAGGGCAGAACACTGAAGCTTTCTTT	CASSLWAGQNTEAFF
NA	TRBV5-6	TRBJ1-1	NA	TGTGCCAGCAGCTTGGTTTATATGAGAAACACTGAAGCTTTCTTT	CASSLVYMRNTEAFF
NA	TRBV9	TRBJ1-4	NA	TGTGCCAGCAGCGGAGATGCAACTAATGAAAAACTGTTTTTT	CASSGDATNEKLFF
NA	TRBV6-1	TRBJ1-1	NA	TGTGCCAGCAATCCCCTAATAACTGGGGCGACTGAAGCTTTCTTT	CASNPLITGATEAFF
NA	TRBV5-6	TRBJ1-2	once	TGTGCCAGCAGCTTGGGGACAGTAACGAACTATGGCTACACCTTC	CASSLGTVTNYGYTF
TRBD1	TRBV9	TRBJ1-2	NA	TGTGCCAGCAGCGTTATCGGACAGGGGGCTAACTATGGCTACACCTTC	CASSVIGQGANYGYTF
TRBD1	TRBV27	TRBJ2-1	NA	TGTGCCAGCAGTGCCGGGACAGGGTCAAATAGTGAGCAGTTCTTC	CASSAGTGSNSEQFF
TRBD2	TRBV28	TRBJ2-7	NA	TGTGCCAGCAGTACTCCGGGGGGGGCTTTCAACGAGCAGTACTTC	CASSTPGGAFNEQYF
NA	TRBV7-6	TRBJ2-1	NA	TGTGCCAGCAGCTTAGGAGAAGGACTCCGCGGGGAGCAGTTCTTC	CASSLGEGLRGEQFF
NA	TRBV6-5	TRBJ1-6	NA	TGTGCCAGCACCCTGGTAGGGAGCGGGGATTCACCCCTCCACTTT	CASTLVGSGDSPLHF
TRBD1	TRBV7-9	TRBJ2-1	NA	TGTGCCAGCAGACAACCACCGGGACAGGGAGGACCCAATGAGCAGTTCTTC	CASRQPPGQGGPNEQFF
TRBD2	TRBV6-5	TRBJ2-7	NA	TGTGCCAGCATGCGGGGGACCTACGAGCAGTACTTC	CASMRGTYEQYF
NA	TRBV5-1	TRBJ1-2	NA	TGCGCCAGCAGCTTGGGACAGCTCTATGGCTACACCTTC	CASSLGQLYGYTF
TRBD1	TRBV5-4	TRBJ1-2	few	TGTGCCAGCAGCCGAACAGGGAAGACAGGGCCTAACTATGGCTACACCTTC	CASSRTGKTGPNYGYTF
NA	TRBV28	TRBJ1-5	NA	TGTGCCAGCAGTTTACCAGATCAGCCCCAGCATTTT	CASSLPDQPQHF
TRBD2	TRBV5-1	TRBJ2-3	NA	TGCGCCAGCAGCAAGTCACTAGCGGGAGTTGCAGATACGCAGTATTTT	CASSKSLAGVADTQYF
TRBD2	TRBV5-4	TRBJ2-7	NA	TGTGCCAGCAGCTTGGCGGCTAGCGGGAAGGGCTACTACGAGCAGTACTTC	CASSLAASGKGYYEQYF
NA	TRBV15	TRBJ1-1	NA	TGTGCCACCAGCAGAGATCTGAGTCAGAACACTGAAGCTTTCTTT	CATSRDLSQNTEAFF
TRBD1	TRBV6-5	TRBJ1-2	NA	TGTGCCAGCAGTTCGGGACAGGATACTAACTATGGCTACACCTTC	CASSSGQDTNYGYTF
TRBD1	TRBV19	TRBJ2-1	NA	TGTGCCAGTAGTATCCCGGGACAGGGGATAAATGAGCAGTTCTTC	CASSIPGQGINEQFF
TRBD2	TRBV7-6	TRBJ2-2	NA	TGTGCCAGCAGCTTAGTAGTCGGGACTAGCACCTACGGGGAGCTGTTTTTT	CASSLVVGTSTYGELFF
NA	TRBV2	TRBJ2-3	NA	TGTGCCAGCAGCTCCGATGGCGCGGCTAGCACAGATACGCAGTATTTT	CASSSDGAASTDTQYF
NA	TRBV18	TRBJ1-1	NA	TGTGCCAGCTCACCCTCTGGCTTAAACACTGAAGCTTTCTTT	CASSPSGLNTEAFF
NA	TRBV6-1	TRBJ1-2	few	TGTGCCAGCAGTGGCTCGGAGTGGCACACGCTTAACTATGGCTACACCTTC	CASSGSEWHTLNYGYTF
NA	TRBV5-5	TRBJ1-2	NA	TGTGCCAGCAGCCTGGAAGAGGGGGATACTAACTATGGCTACACCTTC	CASSLEEGDTNYGYTF
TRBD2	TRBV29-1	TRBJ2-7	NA	TGCAGCGTTGTATTCCCTAGCGGGAGGTCGAGTTCCTACGAGCAGTACTTC	CSVVFPSGRSSSYEQYF
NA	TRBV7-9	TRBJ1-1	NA	TGTGCCAGCAGCCTCTTGTTGACCCTGGGAGTTCAGAACACTGAAGCTTTCTTT	CASSLLLTLGVQNTEAFF
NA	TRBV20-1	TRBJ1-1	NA	TGCAGTGGTCTGGCCAGGACTGAAGCTTTCTTT	CSGLARTEAFF
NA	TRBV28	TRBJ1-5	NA	TGTGCCAGCAGTTTATTAGGAGGAAGGGGCAATCAGCCCCAGCATTTT	CASSLLGGRGNQPQHF
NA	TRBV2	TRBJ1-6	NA	TGTGCCAGCAGTCTTACAGGATGGAATTCACCCCTCCACTTT	CASSLTGWNSPLHF
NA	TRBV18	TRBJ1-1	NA	TGTGCCAGCTCCCGAGGGGGTCGTTACCCTGAAGCTTTCTTT	CASSRGGRYPEAFF
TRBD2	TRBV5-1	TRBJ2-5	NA	TGCGCCAGCAGGACACAACCCGGGACTAGCGGGGGGAAGTACCAAGAGACCCAGTACTTC	CASRTQPGTSGGKYQETQYF
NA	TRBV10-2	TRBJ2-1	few	TGCGCCAGCAGTTCCTACCCCGTTACTGAGCAGTTCTTC	CASSSYPVTEQFF
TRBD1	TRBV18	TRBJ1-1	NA	TGTGCCAGCTCACGGACAGGGGGCGCCTCGGAAGCTTTCTTT	CASSRTGGASEAFF
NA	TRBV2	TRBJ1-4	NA	TGTGCCAGCAGAGATATTGGGGGGGTTTACGAAAAACTGTTTTTT	CASRDIGGVYEKLFF
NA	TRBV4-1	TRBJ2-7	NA	TGCGCCAGCAGCCAAATGGACTCCGCGTACGAGCAGTACTTC	CASSQMDSAYEQYF
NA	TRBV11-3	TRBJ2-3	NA	TGTGCCAGCAGCTTGCGGGTGAGCACAGATACGCAGTATTTT	CASSLRVSTDTQYF
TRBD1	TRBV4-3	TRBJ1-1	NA	TGCGCCAGCAGCCAAGATTACCCGGGGACAGGGTTGAACACTGAAGCTTTCTTT	CASSQDYPGTGLNTEAFF
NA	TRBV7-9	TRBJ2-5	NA	TGTGCCAGCAGCTTAGAAAGTGACGGGAACCAGTACTTC	CASSLESDGNQYF
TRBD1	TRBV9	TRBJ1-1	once	TGTGCCAGCAGCCCAGGGACAGGGCTGGACACTGAAGCTTTCTTT	CASSPGTGLDTEAFF
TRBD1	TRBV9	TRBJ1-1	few	TGTGCCAGCAGCTCAGGGGGGACTGAAGCTTTCTTT	CASSSGGTEAFF